These 29 T cell receptor beta chains originate from one sample sequenced in a study of blood T cells in healthy people across ages. Using a J-beta primer mix together with a sample-barcoded 5' primer, a second PCR was run for about 6 to 11 cycles. TCRdb reprocessed the 5' RACE reads via MiXCR and lists one record per CDR3 protein. The sample has 650,000 to 1,000,000 distinct CDR3 sequences; about 36% are singletons. The sample consisted of blood. All receptors come from a man aged 18 to 29 in good health.

This clonotype occurred many times. The chain combines TRBV4-1 with TRBJ1-2; D is possibly TRBD1 (5 bases). The CDR3 sequence is 14 residues long. Germline V gene lookup returns CDR1 MGHRA and CDR2 YSYEKL. Between the trimmed V and J ends, which lost 0 bases and 4 bases, there was a span of 9 bases. The CDR3 region has the DNA TGCGCCAGCAGCCAAGAACAGGCGAGCTATGGCTACACCTTC. It specifies CASSQEQASYGYTF.

J is TRBJ1-5 and V is TRBV15, with D possibly matching TRBD1 (6 bases). Trimming cost V 5 bases and J 3 bases, with 14 bases left between them. From germline, CDR1 is LNHNV and CDR2 YYDKDF (reference sequence). The CDR3 runs to 15 residues. CDR3 coding DNA: TGTGCCACCAGCGACATGGGGGCTGACAATCAGCCCCAGCATTTT. This codes for CATSDMGADNQPQHF.

The gene calls are TRBV4-3 and TRBJ2-2; tentative D call: TRBD2 (6 bases). V lost 4 bases and J lost 0, with 9 bases in between. This CDR3 contains 15 residues. In germline, CDR1 is LGHNA, CDR2 YSLEER. The CDR3 DNA reads TGCGCCAGCAGCCCACGGGACTCGAACACCGGGGAGCTGTTTTTT. Translating it yields CASSPRDSNTGELFF.

The chain has TRBV27 and TRBJ2-1; TRBD2 matches at 12 bases. Unmatched junction bases numbered 11, after V lost 1 base and J lost 10 bases. The length of the CDR3 is 17 residues. Germline V CDR1 and CDR2: MNHEY, SMNVEV (reference sequence). The CDR3 loop reads CASSLYARLAGGKEQFF. As DNA, the CDR3 is TGTGCCAGCAGTTTATACGCCCGGCTAGCGGGAGGGAAAGAGCAGTTCTTC.

This clonotype was detected many times. This chain links TRBV20-1 with TRBJ1-6; 9 positions match TRBD1. The germline CDR1 and CDR2 sequences are DFQATT and SNEGSKA (reference sequence). Unmatched junction bases numbered 8, after V lost 8 bases and J lost 9 bases. This CDR3 comprises 13 residues. CDR3 DNA sequence: TGCAGTCCTTACCGGGACAGGGTTTCACCCCTCCACTTT. Protein sequence: CSPYRDRVSPLHF.

This chain links TRBV20-1 with TRBJ2-3, with 13 bases aligning to TRBD2. CDR1 and CDR2 from the germline V gene are DFQATT and SNEGSKA (reference sequence). The V segment lost 6 bases and the J segment 0 bases; nucleotides outside the gene matches: 15. The CDR3 covers 19 residues. In nucleotides, the CDR3 is TGCAGTGCCATCCGACTAGCGGGGGGCGAAACATCTAGCACAGATACGCAGTATTTT. It is translated as CSAIRLAGGETSSTDTQYF.

A remark on this clonotype: Because the CDR3's place on the DNA is in doubt, the DNA is left out and the CDR3 is given as listed by TCRdb. The chain joins TRBV6-5 to TRBJ2-7; the DNA was not compared with TRBD1, the D call given in the table. Looked up from germline, CDR1 is MNHEY and CDR2 is SVGAGI. The length of the CDR3 is 14 amino acids, counting both ends. The CDR3 sequence: CACSSSDRTYEQYF.

This clonotype was found many times. The chain uses TRBV6-1 and TRBJ2-7, with unresolved D. The CDR3 has 13 amino acids. The germline V gene has CDR1 MNHNS and CDR2 SASEGT. V was cut by 4 bases and J by 2 bases, with 9 bases left in between. Written as DNA, the CDR3 is TGTGCCAGCAGTGCCGAAACCCCCTACGAGCAGTACTTC. Protein product: CASSAETPYEQYF.

This clonotype occurred many times. V usage is TRBV20-1 and J usage is TRBJ2-7, with D uncertain. The CDR3 covers 12 residues. Trimming left V 5 bases short and J 6 bases short, with 14 bases between. The germline gives CDR1 DFQATT, CDR2 SNEGSKA (reference sequence). The CDR3 loop reads CSAYVDRVEQYF. CDR3 nucleotide sequence: TGCAGTGCTTACGTGGACCGAGTCGAGCAGTACTTC.

As concerns this clonotype: Its ends do not fully match the called genes, so a read error is possible. Here the CDR3 DNA reads TGCGCCAGCAGCCAAGAGGAGCGCTGGGGAGTCTACGAGCGGTACTTC. Its translation is CASSQEERWGVYERYF. The gene calls are TRBV4-3 and TRBJ2-7, with D possibly TRBD2 on 5 matching bases. This CDR3 spans 16 amino acids. From germline, CDR1 is LGHNA and CDR2 YSLEER.

This chain joins TRBV4-1 and TRBJ1-1; no clear D. CDR1 MGHRA and CDR2 YSYEKL come from the germline V gene. CDR3 length: 14 residues. V lost 1 base and J lost 4, with 10 bases in between. The CDR3 DNA reads TGCGCCAGCAGCCAAGGGGGTTGGGGCACTGAAGCTTTCTTT. Translated, it gives CASSQGGWGTEAFF.

On this clonotype itself: A read error may produce the germline difference seen at one junction end. The chain couples TRBV20-1 to TRBJ2-3, with TRBD2 identical over 12 bases. The CDR3 runs 14 residues. Germline CDR1 reads DFQATT; CDR2 reads SNEGSKA (reference sequence). This CDR3 reads CRARPSGRADTQYF. The CDR3, as DNA: TGCAGGGCTAGACCTAGCGGGAGGGCAGATACGCAGTATTTT.

This chain links TRBV20-1 with TRBJ1-1; D gene ambiguous. The germline V gene encodes CDR1 DFQATT and CDR2 SNEGSKA (reference sequence). Trimming took 1 base from V and 5 from J, leaving 11 bases between them. CDR3 length equals 13 residues. CDR3 coding DNA: TGCAGTGCTAGAGCGCGGGTTGGGACTGAAGCTTTCTTT. This encodes CSARARVGTEAFF.

The rearrangement uses TRBV4-2 and TRBJ1-2; D gene unclear. Trimming removed 4 bases at V and 7 bases at J, with 7 bases between. The germline V gene encodes CDR1 LGHNA and CDR2 YNFKEQ. This CDR3 contains 11 residues. The CDR3 DNA reads as TGTGCCAGCAGCCGAGATTTTGGCTACACCTTC. Its translation is CASSRDFGYTF.

This clonotype was counted a few times. This chain uses TRBV29-1 with TRBJ2-2; TRBD1 agrees at 7 bases. The CDR3 consists of 16 residues. Germline V gives CDR1 SQVTM, CDR2 ANQGSEA. Trimming removed 4 bases from V and 0 bases from J; junction bases left unmatched: 8. Written as DNA, the CDR3 is TGCAGCGTTGGTACAGGGGTTGGGACGAACACCGGGGAGCTGTTTTTT. Translation gives CSVGTGVGTNTGELFF.

A note on this clonotype: With a much larger clone just one base away, this may be a read error. The chain employs TRBV12-3 or TRBV12-4 and TRBJ1-6, with TRBD1 matching 9 bases. The CDR3 totals 12 residues. In DNA, the CDR3 is TGTGTCACCGGGACAGGGAATTCACCCCTCCACTTT. Translation: CVTGTGNSPLHF.

CDR3 protein: CSVGRGTGISVYNEQFF. For the CDR3, the DNA is TGCAGCGTTGGTCGCGGGACAGGGATTAGTGTATACAATGAGCAGTTCTTC. The V and J genes are TRBV29-1 and TRBJ2-1, with TRBD1 matching over 9 bases. The CDR3 is 17 residues long. Trimming took 4 bases from V and 4 from J; bases not matched to a gene: 14. The V gene's germline CDR1 is SQVTM and CDR2 ANQGSEA.

V is TRBV20-1 and J is TRBJ2-6; 7 nucleotides line up with TRBD1. Germline V gene sequence: CDR1 DFQATT, CDR2 SNEGSKA (reference sequence). The CDR3 covers 17 residues. The J segment lost 0 bases and the V segment lost 1 base, leaving 6 bases of the junction unmatched. CDR3 coding DNA: TGCAGTGCTAGAGGCAGGGGGAATTTCTCTGGGGCCAACGTCCTGACTTTC. It codes for CSARGRGNFSGANVLTF.

The chain has TRBV7-9 and TRBJ1-2; no definite D call. Germline V lookup: CDR1 SEHNR, CDR2 FQNEAQ (reference sequence). This CDR3 comprises 15 residues. V was cut by 3 bases and J by 3 bases, with 14 bases left in between. CDR3 in DNA: TGTGCCAGCAGCTTGAGGTGCGGGCCAGACTATGGCTACACCTTC. Translating gives CASSLRCGPDYGYTF.

The sample holds a few counts of this clonotype. V and J are TRBV18 and TRBJ2-4; D may be TRBD1 (6 bases). Germline values: CDR1 KGHSH, CDR2 LQKENI. V was shortened by 3 bases and J by 13 bases, with 16 bases between the two germline ends. CDR3 length equals 13 residues. CDR3 sequence reads: CASSPDSKGEQYF. The DNA of the CDR3 is TGTGCCAGCTCACCCGACTCTAAGGGGGAGCAGTACTTC.

This clonotype was seen ten or more times. V usage is TRBV12-3 or TRBV12-4 and J usage is TRBJ2-1; TRBD2 aligns across 10 bases. The CDR3 length is 14 residues. V gave up 5 bases and J gave up 9 bases; unmatched junction bases: 7. The CDR3 region is CASSRSGGVGEQFF. The DNA of the CDR3 is TGTGCCAGCAGTCGAAGCGGGGGGGTCGGTGAGCAGTTCTTC.

This clonotype was found a few times. This rearrangement joins TRBV20-1 to TRBJ2-2; D possibly corresponds to TRBD1 (5 bases). Trimming pared 4 bases from V and 4 bases from J, leaving 13 bases between. Per germline, CDR1 DFQATT and CDR2 SNEGSKA (reference sequence). This CDR3 is built from 14 residues. The CDR3 region is CSATGHSPTGELFF. The CDR3 bases are TGCAGTGCTACAGGACATTCCCCCACCGGGGAGCTGTTTTTT.

This clonotype was counted only a few times. V usage is TRBV6-2 or TRBV6-3 and J usage is TRBJ1-5; D perhaps matches TRBD1 (5 bases). Trimming cost V 3 bases and J 2 bases, with 11 bases left between them. The CDR3 sequence is 15 residues long. The germline gives CDR1 MNHEY, CDR2 SVGEGT. CDR3: CASSYNRGGNQPQHF. In DNA form, the CDR3 reads TGTGCCAGCAGTTATAATAGGGGTGGCAATCAGCCCCAGCATTTT.

This chain links TRBV5-1 with TRBJ2-3; D uncertain. Trimming pared 3 bases from V and 0 bases from J, leaving 5 bases between. The CDR3 length is 13 residues. The germline CDR1 and CDR2 sequences are SGHRS and YFSETQ. This chain's CDR3 is CASSYTSTDTQYF. CDR3 coding DNA: TGCGCCAGCAGCTACACAAGCACAGATACGCAGTATTTT. Looking up the rest from reference TRBV5-1 and TRBJ2-3 gives the full variable domain: KAGVTQTPRYLIKTRGQQVTLSCSPISGHRSVSWYQQTPGQGLQFLFEYFSETQRNKGNFPGRFSGRQFSNSRSEMNVSTLELGDSALYLCASSYTSTDTQYFGPGTRLTVL.

Ten or more counts support this clonotype. The chain joins TRBV6-6 to TRBJ1-2; D unresolved. Trimming cost V 7 bases and J 6 bases, with 12 bases left between them. CDR1 is MNHNY, CDR2 SVGAGI, per germline (reference sequence). This CDR3 is built from 12 residues. The chain's CDR3 is CASTLTRDGYTF. DNA of the CDR3: TGTGCCAGCACACTAACTCGGGATGGCTACACCTTC.

This clonotype was picked up many times. V is TRBV5-5 and J is TRBJ2-1, with 8 bases fitting TRBD2. J was trimmed by 3 bases and V by 6 bases; bases with no gene match: 5. Germline V gene data show CDR1 as SGHKS and CDR2 as YYEKEE (reference sequence). This CDR3 contains 14 residues. CDR3 sequence (DNA): TGTGCCAGCACCCCCCTAGCGGGCTACAATGAGCAGTTCTTC. Protein: CASTPLAGYNEQFF.

In its sample, this clonotype was seen a few times. V is TRBV18 and J is TRBJ2-1; 8 nucleotides agree with TRBD1. Germline V gives CDR1 KGHSH, CDR2 LQKENI. CDR3 length: 14 residues. The J segment lost 8 bases and the V segment lost 2 bases, leaving 5 bases of the junction unmatched. In nucleotides, the CDR3 is TGTGCCAGCTCACCAGTCCAGGGGGCGGATGAGCAGTTCTTC. Encoded protein: CASSPVQGADEQFF. Using reference TRBV18 and TRBJ2-1 for the parts outside the CDR3, the full variable domain is NAGVMQNPRHLVRRRGQEARLRCSPMKGHSHVYWYRQLPEEGLKFMVYLQKENIIDESGMPKERFSAEFPKEGPSILRIQQVVRGDSAAYFCASSPVQGADEQFFGPGTRLTVL.

This clonotype was seen more than once but under ten times. The chain recombines TRBV6-2 or TRBV6-3 with TRBJ2-1; D not certain. The CDR3 is 11 amino acids. The germline V gene has CDR1 MNHEY and CDR2 SVGEGT. The ends were cut back, 10 bases at V and 4 bases at J, with 8 bases in the middle. This CDR3 reads CATARYNEQFF. The CDR3, as DNA: TGTGCCACCGCTAGGTACAATGAGCAGTTCTTC.

The rearrangement uses TRBV28 and TRBJ1-1, with 9 bases lining up with TRBD1. Germline V gene data show CDR1 as MDHEN and CDR2 as SYDVKM. This CDR3 is 14 amino acids long. Trimming at V came to 6 bases and at J to 3 bases, leaving 5 bases not matched to a gene. CDR3 region: CASRLDRGDTEAFF. The CDR3 nucleotides read TGTGCCAGCAGGCTAGACAGGGGGGACACTGAAGCTTTCTTT.